This T cell receptor beta chain comes out of a study of untreated major depressive disorder. The data were produced by immunoSEQ multiplex PCR, yet TCRdb's version contains in-frame clones alone and is incomplete. In the table there are tens of thousands of clones, about 93% of which are singletons. This CDR3 has 14 residues. Germline loops: CDR1 SGHDT, CDR2 YYEEEE. Trimming removed 7 bases at V and 7 bases at J, with 20 bases between. Participants with major medical conditions, Axis I/II comorbidities, regular medication or illicit drug use were excluded. The sequenced material came from CD4+ T cells from PBMCs. This clonotype originated in a man aged 25-45 years in good health. The chain links TRBV5-6 to TRBJ1-2; tentatively, D is TRBD1 (5 bases). CDR3 loop: CASGRGRTTAGYTF. The CDR3 bases are TGTGCCAGCGGTCGGGGCAGAACCACCGCTGGCTACACCTTC.